This T cell receptor (beta chain) was obtained from a study of PD-1 blockade in classical Hodgkin lymphoma. Findings of the study overall: Reported findings placed baseline TCR diversity lower in newly diagnosed patients (compared with healthy donors).

Germline assignment: CDR1 KGHSH and CDR2 LQKENI. CDR3 length: 15 amino acids. The V segment lost 3 bases and the J segment 2 bases; nucleotides outside the gene matches: 5. Stated time point: newly diagnosed, previously untreated cHL patient sample. A comparison was provided by newly diagnosed, untreated classical Hodgkin lymphoma PBMCs. The protocol was immunoSEQ multiplex PCR, while the TCRdb copy is restricted to in-frame clones and leaves out a portion. This sample carries about 16,000 clones, roughly 90% of them seen once, and the ten largest clones take roughly 7.2%. Concerning this clone itself: Its antigen is unknown.

The receptor's source is a human donor with classical Hodgkin lymphoma. Material for sequencing was peripheral blood mononuclear cells (PBMCs). The chain combines TRBV18 with TRBJ2-3; 7 bases agree with TRBD2. The CDR3 sequence: CASSPREGLTDTQYF. The DNA of the CDR3 is TGTGCCAGCTCACCGAGGGAGGGCCTCACAGATACGCAGTATTTT.